Detailed here is one T cell receptor (beta chain). This same CDR3 is encoded by further DNA sequences in the sample. TCRdb's copy holds only in-frame clones and misses some; the assay was immunoSEQ multiplex PCR. Of around 20,000 clones listed, 70% to 85% are singletons. Germline CDR1 reads SGHTA; CDR2 reads FQGNSA. The junction had 11 bases not matched to a gene; V was cut back by 2 bases and J by 6 bases. CDR3 size: 16 residues. The data were obtained in a study of ipilimumab plus nivolumab after autologous stem cell transplantation. About the study: Both relapsed and primary refractory DLBCL were included.

This receptor was identified in a male donor with diffuse large B-cell lymphoma. The V call is TRBV7-2, the J call TRBJ2-7, with 9 bases fitting TRBD1. The sample was PBMCs, taken in a trial of ipilimumab plus nivolumab as post-transplant consolidation. The CDR3 sequence: CASSLRPGQGRGEQYF. For the CDR3, the DNA is TGTGCCAGCAGCTTAAGGCCGGGACAGGGAAGAGGCGAGCAGTACTTC.